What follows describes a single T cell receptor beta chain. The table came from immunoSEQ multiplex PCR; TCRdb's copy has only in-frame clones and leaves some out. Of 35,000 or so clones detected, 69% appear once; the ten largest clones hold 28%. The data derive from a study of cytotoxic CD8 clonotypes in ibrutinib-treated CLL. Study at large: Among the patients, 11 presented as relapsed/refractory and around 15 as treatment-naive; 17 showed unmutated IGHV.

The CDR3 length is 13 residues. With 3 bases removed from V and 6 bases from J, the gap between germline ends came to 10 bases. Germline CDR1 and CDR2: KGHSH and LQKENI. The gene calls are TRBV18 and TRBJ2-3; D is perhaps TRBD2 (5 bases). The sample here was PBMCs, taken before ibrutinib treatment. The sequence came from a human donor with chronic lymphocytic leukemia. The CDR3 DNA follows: TGTGCCAGCTCACCCCCTAGCAGCGATACGCAGTATTTT. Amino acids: CASSPPSSDTQYF.